This TCR beta chain is drawn from a study of blood T cells in healthy people across ages. The second PCR ran about 6 to 12 cycles with a sample-barcoded 5' primer and J-beta primers. TCRdb re-called the 5' RACE reads with MiXCR, one entry per CDR3 protein. The sample lists some 920,000 distinct CDR3 sequences, roughly 51% occurring once. The CDR3 has 16 residues. V shed 3 bases, J shed 3 bases, and the junction held 7 bases outside the gene matches. The study's findings and limits: Both higher diversity and more naive CD4+ cells marked long-lived donors when set against aged donors.

Worth noting for this clonotype: What it binds is not known.

There were healthy Caucasian individuals from Russia, aged about 6 to 100, serving as donors. The chain has TRBV12-3 or TRBV12-4 and TRBJ2-3, with 9 bases matching TRBD2. Sequencing input: blood. This TCR derives from a woman aged 60-75 years in good health. The CDR3 DNA reads as TGTGCCAGCAGTTTTCACCTAGCGGGACGGACAGATACGCAGTATTTT. The encoded protein is CASSFHLAGRTDTQYF.